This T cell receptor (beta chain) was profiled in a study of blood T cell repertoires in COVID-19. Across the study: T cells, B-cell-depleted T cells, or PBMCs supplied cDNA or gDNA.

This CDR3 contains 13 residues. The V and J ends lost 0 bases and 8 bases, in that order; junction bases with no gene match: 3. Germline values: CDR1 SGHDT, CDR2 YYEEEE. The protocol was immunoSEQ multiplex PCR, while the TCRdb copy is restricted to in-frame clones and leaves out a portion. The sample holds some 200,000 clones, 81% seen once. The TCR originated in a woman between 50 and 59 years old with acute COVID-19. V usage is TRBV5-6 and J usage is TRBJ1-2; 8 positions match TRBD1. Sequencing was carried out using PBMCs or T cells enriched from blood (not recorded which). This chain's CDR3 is CASSLGTGTGYTF. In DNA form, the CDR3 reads TGTGCCAGCAGCTTGGGGACAGGGACCGGCTACACCTTC.